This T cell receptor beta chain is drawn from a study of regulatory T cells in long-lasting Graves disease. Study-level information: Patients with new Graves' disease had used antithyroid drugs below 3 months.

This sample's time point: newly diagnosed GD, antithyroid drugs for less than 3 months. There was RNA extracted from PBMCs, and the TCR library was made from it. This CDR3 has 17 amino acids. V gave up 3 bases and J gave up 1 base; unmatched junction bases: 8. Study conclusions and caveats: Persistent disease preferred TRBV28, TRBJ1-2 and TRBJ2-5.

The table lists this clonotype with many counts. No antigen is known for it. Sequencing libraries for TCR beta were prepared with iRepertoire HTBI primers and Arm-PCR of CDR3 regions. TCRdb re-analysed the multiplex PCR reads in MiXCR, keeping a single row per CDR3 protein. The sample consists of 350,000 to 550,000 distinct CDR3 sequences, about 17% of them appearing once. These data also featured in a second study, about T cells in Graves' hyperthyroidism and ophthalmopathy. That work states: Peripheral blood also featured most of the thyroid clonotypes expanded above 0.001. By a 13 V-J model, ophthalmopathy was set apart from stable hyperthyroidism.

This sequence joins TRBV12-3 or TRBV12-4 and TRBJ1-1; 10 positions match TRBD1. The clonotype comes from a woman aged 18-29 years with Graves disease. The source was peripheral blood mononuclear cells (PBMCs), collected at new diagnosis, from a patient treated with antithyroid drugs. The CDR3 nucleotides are TGTGCCAGCAGTTTCCGCCGGACAGGGGGGACGAACACTGAAGCTTTCTTT. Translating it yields CASSFRRTGGTNTEAFF.